A single sample gave rise to the 25 T cell receptor beta chains below, sequenced in a study of blood T cell repertoires in COVID-19. This table comes from immunoSEQ multiplex PCR, and its TCRdb copy is limited to in-frame clones, with some not included. The repertoire includes tens of thousands of clones, about 90% of them detected once, and roughly 2.1% sits in the top ten. Input material: peripheral blood. The receptor source for this set is a woman aged 80 or over with active or convalescent COVID-19.

This chain links TRBV2 with TRBJ1-1; perhaps TRBD1 as D (5 bases). Germline V gene lookup returns CDR1 SNHLY and CDR2 FYNNEI. The CDR3 consists of 11 residues. With 11 bases removed from V and 1 base from J, the gap between germline ends came to 8 bases. DNA for the CDR3: TGTGCCGGGGGAGGGAACACTGAAGCTTTCTTT. This encodes CAGGGNTEAFF.

V gene TRBV4-3 combines with J gene TRBJ1-1; 8 positions agree with TRBD1. The CDR3 has 18 amino acids. After removal of 1 base from V and 4 bases from J, the junction contained 14 bases not matched to a gene. CDR1 and CDR2 from the germline V gene are LGHNA and YSLEER. The CDR3 nucleotides are TGCGCCAGCAGCCAAGCTTTACCCGGGACAGGAAAAACCACTGAAGCTTTCTTT. This sequence encodes CASSQALPGTGKTTEAFF.

The chain links TRBV11-3 to TRBJ2-1, with 7 bases lining up with TRBD2. This CDR3 is 16 amino acids long. V dropped 1 base and J dropped 1; count of bases not matched to a gene: 4. CDR1 and CDR2 from the germline V gene are SGHNT and YENEEA. The CDR3 DNA reads TGTGCCAGCAGCTTAGTCGCGGGAGTTTCCTACAATGAGCAGTTCTTC. Residues: CASSLVAGVSYNEQFF.

This sequence joins TRBV3-1 (or the pseudogene TRBV3-2) and TRBJ1-1, with D perhaps matching TRBD1 (5 bases). The CDR3 has 14 residues. Germline CDR1 LGHDT, CDR2 YNNKEL (reference sequence). Trimming pared 2 bases from V and 8 bases from J, leaving 15 bases between. CDR3 region: CASSQNTGELEAFF. The CDR3 DNA follows: TGTGCCAGCAGCCAAAATACGGGGGAGCTCGAAGCTTTCTTT.

The V and J genes are TRBV10-3 and TRBJ1-2; 7 bases map to TRBD1. CDR1 and CDR2 from the germline V gene are ENHRY and SYGVKD. V lost 0 bases and J lost 7; bases outside the gene matches: 2. The CDR3 is 13 residues long. CDR3 sequence: CAISESNRGGYTF. In DNA form, the CDR3 reads TGTGCCATCAGTGAGTCGAACAGGGGTGGCTACACCTTC.

The chain combines TRBV6-5 with TRBJ2-5, with D possibly TRBD2 on 6 matching bases. Germline assignment: CDR1 MNHEY and CDR2 SVGAGI. V lost 6 bases, J lost 7 bases, and 18 bases lay in between. This CDR3 has 14 amino acids. The CDR3 region has the DNA TGTGCCAGCAGCGGGGGAACCACCGGGGCGACCCAGTACTTC. Translation: CASSGGTTGATQYF.

This clone was observed a single time. J is TRBJ2-3 and V is TRBV5-1, with a possible D match to TRBD2 (5 bases). V was clipped by 4 bases and J by 1 base, with 10 bases between them. Germline V gene sequence: CDR1 SGHRS, CDR2 YFSETQ. The CDR3 runs to 14 residues. The CDR3 loop reads CASSPVRGTDTQYF. For the CDR3, the DNA is TGCGCCAGCAGCCCGGTGCGGGGCACAGATACGCAGTATTTT. The whole variable domain, remainder taken from reference TRBV5-1 and TRBJ2-3, is KAGVTQTPRYLIKTRGQQVTLSCSPISGHRSVSWYQQTPGQGLQFLFEYFSETQRNKGNFPGRFSGRQFSNSRSEMNVSTLELGDSALYLCASSPVRGTDTQYFGPGTRLTVL.

This chain joins TRBV30 and TRBJ2-7, with TRBD2 as a possible D gene (5 bases). In germline, CDR1 is GTSNPN, CDR2 SVGIG (reference sequence). The CDR3 length is 11 residues. V was pared by 1 base and J by 4 bases, with 5 bases between. Here the CDR3 reads CAWSGGYEQYF. CDR3 nucleotides: TGTGCCTGGAGTGGAGGGTACGAGCAGTACTTC. The entire variable domain, with the rest obtained from reference TRBV30 and TRBJ2-7, is as follows: SQTIHQWPATLVQPVGSPLSLECTVEGTSNPNLYWYRQAAGRGLQLLFYSVGIGQISSEVPQNLSASRPQDRQFILSSKKLLLSDSGFYLCAWSGGYEQYFGPGTRLTVT.

This clone was counted once. CDR3 nucleotide sequence: TGTGCCAGCAGCTTAGGTCAGGGGACCCTCTCCTATAATTCACCCCTCCACTTT. Its translation: CASSLGQGTLSYNSPLHF. The rearrangement links TRBV7-9 to TRBJ1-6; tentative D call: TRBD1 (6 bases). There are 18 residues in the CDR3. Trimming removed 1 base from V and 0 bases from J, with 13 bases in between. Germline CDR1 reads SEHNR; CDR2 reads FQNEAQ (reference sequence).

The CDR3 reads CASSQDRGDTQYF. The CDR3 DNA reads TGCGCCAGCAGCCAGGATAGAGGTGATACGCAGTATTTT. The rearrangement joins TRBV4-1 to TRBJ2-3; no definite D call. The CDR3 spans 13 residues. From germline, CDR1 is MGHRA and CDR2 YSYEKL. The ends were cut back, 3 bases at V and 6 bases at J, with 10 bases in the middle.

The chain joins TRBV19 to TRBJ1-5; 8 positions match TRBD1. V was clipped by 0 bases and J by 3 bases; unmatched bases: 7. The CDR3 is 17 amino acids. The germline V gene encodes CDR1 LNHDA and CDR2 SQIVND (reference sequence). Written as DNA, the CDR3 is TGTGCCAGTAGTATAGAATTTGGACAGGGACTCAATCAGCCCCAGCATTTT. Translation gives CASSIEFGQGLNQPQHF.

The chain is built from TRBV6-2 or TRBV6-3 and TRBJ1-2, with 8 bases aligning to TRBD1. After removal of 4 bases from V and 5 bases from J, the junction contained 3 bases not matched to a gene. Germline values: CDR1 MNHEY, CDR2 SVGEGT. The CDR3 extends over 13 amino acids. CDR3 region: CASSSGQGYGYTF. The CDR3 DNA reads as TGTGCCAGCAGTTCAGGACAGGGATATGGCTACACCTTC.

The gene calls are TRBV6-5 and TRBJ1-1; TRBD1 aligns across 12 bases. CDR3 length: 14 residues. Germline V gene sequence: CDR1 MNHEY, CDR2 SVGAGI. V was pared by 5 bases and J by 10 bases, with 8 bases of the junction left unmatched. This chain's CDR3 is CASSRPGQGAGAFF. The DNA of the CDR3 is TGTGCCAGCAGTCGACCGGGACAGGGGGCGGGAGCTTTCTTT.

The chain couples TRBV15 to TRBJ1-5, with TRBD1 as a possible D gene (5 bases). Germline CDR1 LNHNV, CDR2 YYDKDF (reference sequence). CDR3 length: 15 amino acids. V was cut by 0 bases and J by 2 bases, with 8 bases left in between. CDR3 DNA sequence: TGTGCCACCAGCAGAGAGCAGGGTGGCAATCAGCCCCAGCATTTT. Its translation is CATSREQGGNQPQHF.

V and J are TRBV18 and TRBJ2-7; TRBD1 agrees at 11 bases. There are 14 residues in the CDR3. V shed 3 bases, J shed 6 bases, and the junction held 4 bases outside the gene matches. Germline V lookup: CDR1 KGHSH, CDR2 LQKENI. CDR3 sequence (DNA): TGTGCCAGCTCACCTTGGACAGGGGGCGCCGAGCAGTACTTC. As protein: CASSPWTGGAEQYF.

CDR3 sequence reads: CASSRGLAGGRRTDTQYF. The CDR3 DNA follows: TGTGCCAGCTCACGGGGACTAGCGGGGGGACGACGCACAGATACGCAGTATTTT. The chain combines TRBV18 with TRBJ2-3; TRBD2 matches at 15 bases. The CDR3 contains 18 residues. Germline V lookup: CDR1 KGHSH, CDR2 LQKENI. With 4 bases clipped from V and 1 base from J, the junction kept 6 bases outside the gene matches.

CDR3 sequence (DNA): TGTGCCAGCACCCGCAGGGGTGAGTCTGAAGCTTTCTTT. It specifies CASTRRGESEAFF. This sequence joins TRBV6-6 and TRBJ1-1; a possible D gene is TRBD1 (6 bases). The V end was cut by 7 bases, the J end by 6 bases, with 15 bases between. The CDR3 extends over 13 amino acids. Germline V gives CDR1 MNHNY, CDR2 SVGAGI (reference sequence).

This clone was seen more than once but under ten times. The chain couples TRBV27 to TRBJ2-1, with TRBD1 matching 8 bases. Trimming removed 6 bases from V and 12 bases from J; junction bases left unmatched: 16. Germline CDR1 reads MNHEY; CDR2 reads SMNVEV (reference sequence). This CDR3 has 15 residues. The CDR3 nucleotides read TGTGCCAGCAGACCCAGGGGGCGCGAGGGGGTAGGGCAGTTCTTC. This translates into CASRPRGREGVGQFF.

This chain links TRBV6-5 with TRBJ1-4; D remains unclear. CDR1 is MNHEY, CDR2 SVGAGI, per germline. V dropped 4 bases and J dropped 4 bases, with 16 bases sitting between them. This CDR3 contains 16 residues. Written as DNA, the CDR3 is TGTGCCAGCAGTTTCCCCCAGGCATCCATTAATGAAAAACTGTTTTTT. It encodes CASSFPQASINEKLFF.

The chain employs TRBV18 and TRBJ2-1; weak D call: TRBD1 (6 bases). CDR3 size: 17 residues. The V gene's germline CDR1 is KGHSH and CDR2 LQKENI. V was shortened by 3 bases and J by 4 bases, with 19 bases between the two germline ends. CDR3 amino acids: CASSPYRDTTIYNEQFF. The CDR3 nucleotides are TGTGCCAGCTCACCCTACCGGGACACAACAATATACAATGAGCAGTTCTTC.

This chain uses TRBV5-4 with TRBJ1-2, with unresolved D. The CDR3 runs 14 residues. Germline loops: CDR1 SGHNT, CDR2 YYREEE (reference sequence). The V end lost 3 bases, the J end lost 2 bases, and 11 bases lay between the germline ends. CDR3 sequence reads: CASSSGWQNYGYTF. CDR3 in DNA: TGTGCCAGCAGCTCGGGGTGGCAGAACTATGGCTACACCTTC.

The chain joins TRBV30 to TRBJ1-3; a weak D match, TRBD1 (5 bases). Germline CDR1 is GTSNPN and CDR2 is SVGIG (reference sequence). V shed 3 bases and J shed 2 bases, with 14 bases lying between them. This CDR3 has 15 residues. Here the CDR3 DNA reads TGTGCCTGGAGCCGCCTCGGGGGAACTGGAAACACCATATATTTT. Its translation is CAWSRLGGTGNTIYF.

The rearrangement uses TRBV19 and TRBJ2-7; TRBD2 matches 14 bases. CDR3 length: 14 amino acids. The germline V gene encodes CDR1 LNHDA and CDR2 SQIVND (reference sequence). V lost 4 bases, J lost 6 bases, and 2 bases stayed unmatched. The CDR3 is CASSTGLAGVEQYF. The DNA of the CDR3 is TGTGCCAGTAGTACGGGACTAGCGGGAGTCGAGCAGTACTTC. Using reference TRBV19 and TRBJ2-7 for the parts outside the CDR3, the full variable domain is DGGITQSPKYLFRKEGQNVTLSCEQNLNHDAMYWYRQDPGQGLRLIYYSQIVNDFQKGDIAEGYSVSREKKESFPLTVTSAQKNPTAFYLCASSTGLAGVEQYFGPGTRLTVT.

The chain carries TRBV7-8 and TRBJ2-5; 8 bases align to TRBD1. The germline V gene encodes CDR1 SGHVS and CDR2 FQNEAQ. This CDR3 has 17 residues. With 3 bases clipped from V and 5 bases from J, the junction kept 14 bases outside the gene matches. CDR3: CASSFLAAGGAWETQYF. CDR3 coding DNA: TGTGCCAGCAGCTTCCTTGCTGCAGGGGGCGCGTGGGAGACCCAGTACTTC.

The gene calls are TRBV18 and TRBJ2-2, with D tentatively TRBD2 (6 bases). The CDR3 sequence is 18 residues long. V was clipped by 2 bases and J by 2 bases, with 18 bases between them. Per the germline V gene, CDR1 is KGHSH and CDR2 is LQKENI. The CDR3 sequence is CASSPWKIGGFNTGELFF. In DNA form, the CDR3 reads TGTGCCAGCTCACCATGGAAGATCGGGGGATTCAACACCGGGGAGCTGTTTTTT.